The clone carrying this TCR beta chain was observed a single time. CDR1 and CDR2 (germline): KGHDR, SFDVKD. V shed 8 bases, J shed 9 bases, and the junction held 4 bases outside the gene matches. The CDR3 covers 12 residues. These data belong to a study of blood T cell repertoires in COVID-19. Whole-study context: Researchers got acute and convalescent COVID-19 samples from the United States, Italy and Spain. Nucleic acid was either cDNA or gDNA, and it came from T cells, B-cell-depleted T cells, or PBMCs.

Original analysis: The authors estimated nucleated cell counts from reference gene primer amplification. Method: immunoSEQ multiplex PCR; TCRdb's copy keeps in-frame clones and lacks some. The V and J calls and clone size were taken over from that table, and D and trimming were inferred from the DNA. The table lists about 38,000 clones, 90% of them singletons. The TCR originated in a man aged 60 to 75 with active or convalescent COVID-19. Sequenced material: peripheral blood. The chain employs TRBV24-1 and TRBJ2-1, with 9 bases that match TRBD2. CDR3 residues: CATKREVGEQFF. The CDR3 DNA follows: TGTGCCACCAAGCGGGAGGTCGGTGAGCAGTTCTTC.